The 25 T cell receptor beta chains below were found in one sample sequenced in a study of blood T cell repertoires in COVID-19. Sequencing used immunoSEQ multiplex PCR; TCRdb keeps in-frame clones, though not all of them. This table holds 200,000 to 250,000 clones, 80% to 90% found once. Sequencing was performed on PBMCs or T cells enriched from blood (not recorded which). These receptors were taken from a woman aged 25 to 39 who had been exposed to COVID-19.

This chain joins TRBV6-5 and TRBJ1-2, with 10 bases lining up with TRBD1. The V gene end was trimmed by 0 bases and the J gene end by 6 bases; junction bases not matched to a gene: 4. The CDR3 is 15 amino acids. Germline-derived CDR1 and CDR2 are MNHEY and SVGAGI. Written as DNA, the CDR3 is TGTGCCAGCAGTTACTCCGGACAGGGGGGAAATGGCTACACCTTC. This encodes CASSYSGQGGNGYTF.

The chain couples TRBV2 to TRBJ2-2; TRBD2 agrees at 7 bases. The CDR3 loop spans 15 amino acids. V shed 6 bases, J shed 2 bases, and the junction held 6 bases outside the gene matches. Germline assignment: CDR1 SNHLY and CDR2 FYNNEI. CDR3 in DNA: TGTGCCAGCAGCGTTACTAGCGAAAACACCGGGGAGCTGTTTTTT. This sequence encodes CASSVTSENTGELFF. The complete variable domain, with remaining parts taken from reference TRBV2 and TRBJ2-2, reads EPEVTQTPSHQVTQMGQEVILRCVPISNHLYFYWYRQILGQKVEFLVSFYNNEISEKSEIFDDQFSVERPDGSNFTLKIRSTKLEDSAMYFCASSVTSENTGELFFGEGSRLTVL.

The chain's CDR3 is CATSKTGVTDTQYF. CDR3 DNA sequence: TGTGCCACCAGTAAGACAGGGGTTACAGATACGCAGTATTTT. V is TRBV15 and J is TRBJ2-3, with TRBD1 identical over 8 bases. Germline CDR1 reads LNHNV; CDR2 reads YYDKDF (reference sequence). The CDR3 runs to 14 residues. The trim removed 6 bases at V and 3 bases at J, leaving 5 bases unmatched.

The V call is TRBV24-1, the J call TRBJ2-7; TRBD2 aligns across 14 bases. Losses at the gene ends were 2 bases for V and 3 bases for J; bases not matched to a gene: 5. The CDR3 runs 17 residues. Germline V CDR1 and CDR2: KGHDR, SFDVKD. The CDR3, as DNA: TGTGCCACCAGTGATTCAATGGGGACTAGCGGGAGCTACGAGCAGTACTTC. Encoded protein: CATSDSMGTSGSYEQYF.

The chain uses TRBV28 and TRBJ2-5, with TRBD2 matching over 10 bases. CDR1 MDHEN and CDR2 SYDVKM come from the germline V gene. Trimming at V came to 2 bases and at J to 5 bases, leaving 11 bases not matched to a gene. This CDR3 has 17 residues. CDR3 nucleotide sequence: TGTGCCAGCAGTTTAATCGAAGCGGGAGGGCTTCGTGAGACCCAGTACTTC. Its protein is CASSLIEAGGLRETQYF.

The gene calls are TRBV25-1 and TRBJ1-2; D not certain. V was cut by 3 bases and J by 3 bases, with 11 bases left in between. This CDR3 is 14 amino acids long. Germline lookup yields CDR1 MGHDK and CDR2 SYGVNS. CDR3 DNA: TGTGCCAGCAGTGACGGGAGGGTCTACTATGGCTACACCTTC. This translates into CASSDGRVYYGYTF.

In its sample, this clone was seen once. The chain couples TRBV19 to TRBJ2-1; the match to TRBD1 covers 9 bases. V shed 5 bases and J 9 bases; nucleotides not matched to a gene: 14. CDR3 size: 16 residues. Looked up from germline, CDR1 is LNHDA and CDR2 is SQIVND (reference sequence). The CDR3 nucleotides read TGTGCCAGTAGTCCCACGGACAGGGGTCCCTCGATTGAGCAGTTCTTC. This codes for CASSPTDRGPSIEQFF.

V usage is TRBV6-5 and J usage is TRBJ2-5; D gene unclear. Trimming took off 5 bases at V and 3 bases at J, with 16 bases between the two ends. CDR3 length: 15 amino acids. Germline V gives CDR1 MNHEY, CDR2 SVGAGI. CDR3 loop: CASSPRPRGEETQYF. The CDR3 region has the DNA TGTGCCAGCAGTCCACGACCCCGAGGAGAAGAGACCCAGTACTTC.

The chain couples TRBV14 to TRBJ2-4, with TRBD1 matching 8 bases. V lost 2 bases and J lost 9; bases outside the gene matches: 12. CDR3 length: 16 amino acids. Germline CDR1 reads SGHDN; CDR2 reads FVKESK. DNA for the CDR3: TGTGCCAGCAGCCAAACAATTCGAACAGGGGGTAGCATTCAGTACTTC. It specifies CASSQTIRTGGSIQYF.

V is TRBV6-1 and J is TRBJ1-5; no clear D. Trimming pared 1 base from V and 5 bases from J, leaving 6 bases between. The CDR3 has 13 residues. Germline CDR1 and CDR2: MNHNS and SASEGT. The CDR3 reads CASSEGGDQPQHF. DNA of the CDR3: TGTGCCAGCAGTGAAGGCGGAGATCAGCCCCAGCATTTT.

The chain joins TRBV5-1 to TRBJ1-2, with D hard to call. Germline V CDR1 and CDR2: SGHRS, YFSETQ. The CDR3 sequence is 14 residues long. The V and J ends lost 4 bases and 5 bases respectively, with 15 bases between them. CDR3 region: CASSPRRGAYGYTF. The DNA of the CDR3 is TGCGCCAGCAGCCCCCGACGCGGCGCTTATGGCTACACCTTC.

This clone was detected once. This sequence joins TRBV7-9 and TRBJ2-2; TRBD2 agrees at 13 bases. J lost 4 bases, V lost 5 bases, and 7 bases had no gene match. CDR3 length equals 17 residues. CDR1 SEHNR and CDR2 FQNEAQ come from the germline V gene (reference sequence). CDR3 protein: CASSPPGLAGITGELFF. CDR3 sequence (DNA): TGTGCCAGCAGCCCTCCGGGACTAGCGGGGATCACCGGGGAGCTGTTTTTT.

The J gene is TRBJ1-1, the V gene TRBV14; 7 nucleotides agree with TRBD1. The CDR3 contains 14 residues. Trimming took 2 bases from V and 1 from J; bases not matched to a gene: 1. Germline assignment: CDR1 SGHDN and CDR2 FVKESK. CDR3 sequence (DNA): TGTGCCAGCAGCCAATACAGGGGGAACACTGAAGCTTTCTTT. This codes for CASSQYRGNTEAFF.

This chain uses TRBV7-7 with TRBJ2-5; D is perhaps TRBD2 (5 bases). Germline loops: CDR1 SSHAT, CDR2 FNYEAQ (reference sequence). With 2 bases removed from V and 5 bases from J, the gap between germline ends came to 15 bases. This CDR3 has 15 residues. The CDR3 nucleotides read TGTGCCAGCAGCTTACGAGCAGGAGGCGGGGAGACCCAGTACTTC. Its protein product is CASSLRAGGGETQYF.

This chain uses TRBV2 with TRBJ2-3; TRBD2 might be the D (5 bases). The germline V gene has CDR1 SNHLY and CDR2 FYNNEI. CDR3 length equals 14 residues. Between the trimmed V and J ends, which lost 3 bases and 1 base, there was a span of 8 bases. CDR3: CASSELARTDTQYF. The CDR3 nucleotides are TGTGCCAGCAGTGAGCTAGCCCGCACAGATACGCAGTATTTT.

The V and J genes are TRBV7-9 and TRBJ1-5; maybe TRBD1 (5 bases). Between the trimmed V and J ends, which lost 5 bases and 5 bases, there was a span of 16 bases. Per germline, CDR1 SEHNR and CDR2 FQNEAQ (reference sequence). CDR3 length equals 15 residues. For the CDR3, the DNA is TGTGCCAGCAGCGCGGGACCGCGGGGGGATCAGCCCCAGCATTTT. This gives the protein CASSAGPRGDQPQHF.

This clone has ten or more counts. The V call is TRBV4-1, the J call TRBJ2-3, with 7 bases lining up with TRBD1. The CDR3 length is 16 residues. Trimming removed 3 bases from V and 1 base from J; junction bases left unmatched: 7. CDR1 MGHRA and CDR2 YSYEKL come from the germline V gene. This CDR3 reads CASSHPTGRGTDTQYF. CDR3 nucleotides: TGCGCCAGCAGCCACCCGACAGGGCGAGGCACAGATACGCAGTATTTT.

This chain links TRBV19 with TRBJ1-5; possibly TRBD1 for D (6 bases). Germline CDR1 reads LNHDA; CDR2 reads SQIVND (reference sequence). This CDR3 comprises 16 residues. Trimming took off 3 bases at V and 2 bases at J, with 14 bases between the two ends. The chain's CDR3 is CASSIDHWTGNQPQHF. CDR3 DNA sequence: TGTGCCAGTAGTATTGACCACTGGACAGGCAATCAGCCCCAGCATTTT.

The chain has TRBV19 and TRBJ1-5; 9 bases are shared with TRBD1. The CDR3 loop spans 14 amino acids. CDR1 is LNHDA and CDR2 is SQIVND in the germline V gene (reference sequence). With 10 bases clipped from V and 6 bases from J, the junction kept 10 bases outside the gene matches. The CDR3 DNA is TGTGCCATAAAGCGACAGGGGGGAGGTCAGCCCCAGCATTTT. Protein sequence: CAIKRQGGGQPQHF. Together with reference TRBV19 and TRBJ1-5, the CDR3 gives the full variable domain: DGGITQSPKYLFRKEGQNVTLSCEQNLNHDAMYWYRQDPGQGLRLIYYSQIVNDFQKGDIAEGYSVSREKKESFPLTVTSAQKNPTAFYLCAIKRQGGGQPQHFGDGTRLSIL.

The chain recombines TRBV6-2 or TRBV6-3 with TRBJ1-3, with D perhaps matching TRBD1 (6 bases). Germline V gives CDR1 MNHEY, CDR2 SVGEGT. V gave up 0 bases and J gave up 0 bases, with 18 bases separating them. This CDR3 has 19 residues. In DNA form, the CDR3 reads TGTGCCAGCAGTTACTCGAGTTTCAGGGGCGTCCTCTCTGGAAACACCATATATTTT. Translated: CASSYSSFRGVLSGNTIYF.

V and J are TRBV21-1 and TRBJ2-5; TRBD2 is the table's D call and was not checked against the DNA. TRBV21-1 is a known pseudogene. The CDR3 consists of 21 residues. CDR3 bases: TGTGCCAGCAGCAAAGTGCCGGGTCAGGGGGTTGGCGGGAGGGCCCGGGAGACCCAGTACTTC. Encoded protein: CASSKVPGQGVGGRARETQYF.

J is TRBJ2-7 and V is TRBV6-2 or TRBV6-3; TRBD2 agrees at 8 bases. This CDR3 is 15 amino acids long. V lost 5 bases and J lost 3; bases outside the gene matches: 9. Per germline, CDR1 MNHEY and CDR2 SVGEGT. In nucleotides, the CDR3 is TGTGCCAGCAGTCCCCCTCCGACTAGCGTCTACGAGCAGTACTTC. Its protein product is CASSPPPTSVYEQYF.

This CDR3 is CASSPRTGGWNEQFF. Here the CDR3 DNA reads TGTGCCAGCAGCCCAAGGACAGGGGGTTGGAATGAGCAGTTCTTC. This rearrangement joins TRBV3-1 (or the pseudogene TRBV3-2) to TRBJ2-1, with TRBD1 matching over 10 bases. The V gene end was trimmed by 4 bases and the J gene end by 7 bases; junction bases not matched to a gene: 7. Germline V CDR1 and CDR2: LGHDT, YNNKEL (reference sequence). The CDR3 has 15 residues.

The V and J genes are TRBV4-1 and TRBJ1-2; possibly TRBD1 for D (5 bases). Germline CDR1 reads MGHRA; CDR2 reads YSYEKL. V was cut by 1 base and J by 5 bases, with 11 bases left in between. The CDR3 is 14 amino acids. The CDR3 loop is CASSQVTRDYGYTF. The CDR3 coding sequence is TGCGCCAGCAGCCAAGTAACCAGGGATTATGGCTACACCTTC.

The CDR3 DNA reads TGTGCCAGCACCCTTCTACAGGGACCGAATACGCAGTATTTT. This encodes CASTLLQGPNTQYF. The V call is TRBV2, the J call TRBJ2-3; D might be TRBD1 (6 bases). The CDR3 covers 14 residues. Germline values: CDR1 SNHLY, CDR2 FYNNEI. Trimming pared 7 bases from V and 7 bases from J, leaving 18 bases between.